This TCR beta chain was found in a study of tissue T cells after allogeneic stem cell transplantation. V dropped 0 bases and J dropped 8; count of bases not matched to a gene: 3. Per the germline V gene, CDR1 is GFQATS and CDR2 is STVNSAI. The CDR3 is 15 residues long. This clone was counted a single time. Each gene name is a mouse one. The read finishes 1 residue shy of the CDR3 end, and the germline J gene is used to complete it. The method was immunoSEQ multiplex PCR; TCRdb's version includes in-frame clones alone and lacks a portion of them. The repertoire holds roughly 8,600 clones, about two fifths seen once, with 3% to 4% in the top ten. Stated time point: mouse harvest day 14 after allogeneic transplant. The graft held 10^6 splenic CD5+ T cells and 10^7 T-cell-depleted bone marrow cells.

The TCR sequence derives from a female BALB/c mouse given C57BL/6 T cells with graft-versus-host disease after an allogeneic hematopoietic cell transplant. Input material: skin. The J gene is TRBJ2-1, the V gene TRBV20, with 14 bases lining up with TRBD2. This CDR3 reads CGARDQGLGGPEQFF. CDR3 DNA, as far as it was read: TGTGGTGCTAGGGATCAGGGACTGGGGGGGCCTGAGCAGTTC.